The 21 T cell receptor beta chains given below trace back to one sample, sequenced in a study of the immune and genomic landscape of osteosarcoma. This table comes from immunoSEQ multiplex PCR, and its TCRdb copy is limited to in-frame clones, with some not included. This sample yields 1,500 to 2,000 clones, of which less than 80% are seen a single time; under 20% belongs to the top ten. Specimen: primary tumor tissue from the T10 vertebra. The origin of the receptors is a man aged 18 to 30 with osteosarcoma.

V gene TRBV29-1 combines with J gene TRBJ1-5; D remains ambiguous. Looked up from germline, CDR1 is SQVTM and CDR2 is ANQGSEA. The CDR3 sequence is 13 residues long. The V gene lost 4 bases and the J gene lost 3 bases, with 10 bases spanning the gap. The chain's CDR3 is CSVARGANQPQHF. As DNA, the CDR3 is TGCAGCGTTGCTCGGGGTGCCAATCAGCCCCAGCATTTT.

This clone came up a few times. The chain's CDR3 is CASRERGGEKLFF. CDR3 DNA sequence: TGTGCCAGCAGGGAAAGGGGAGGTGAAAAACTGTTTTTT. The genes are TRBV5-4 and TRBJ1-4, with D maybe TRBD1 (5 bases). V lost 5 bases and J lost 7, with 12 bases in between. Germline CDR1 reads SGHNT; CDR2 reads YYREEE (reference sequence). CDR3 length equals 13 residues.

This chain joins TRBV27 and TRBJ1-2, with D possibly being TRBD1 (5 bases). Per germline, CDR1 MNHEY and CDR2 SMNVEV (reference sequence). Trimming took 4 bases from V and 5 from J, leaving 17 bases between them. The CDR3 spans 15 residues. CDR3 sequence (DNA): TGTGCCAGCAGTTCAAGCGTTCACAGGTCTTATGGCTACACCTTC. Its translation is CASSSSVHRSYGYTF.

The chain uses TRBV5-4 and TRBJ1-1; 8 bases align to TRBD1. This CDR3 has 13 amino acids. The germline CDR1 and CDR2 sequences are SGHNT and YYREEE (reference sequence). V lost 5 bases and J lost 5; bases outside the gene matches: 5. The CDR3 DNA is TGTGCCAGCAGACAGACAGGGGATACTGAAGCTTTCTTT. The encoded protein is CASRQTGDTEAFF.

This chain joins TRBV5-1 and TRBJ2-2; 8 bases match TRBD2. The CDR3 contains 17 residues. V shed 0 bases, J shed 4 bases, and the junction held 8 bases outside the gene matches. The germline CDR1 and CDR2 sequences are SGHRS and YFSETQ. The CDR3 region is CASSLEVSGGGTGELFF. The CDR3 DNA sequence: TGCGCCAGCAGCTTGGAAGTGAGCGGGGGAGGCACCGGGGAGCTGTTTTTT.

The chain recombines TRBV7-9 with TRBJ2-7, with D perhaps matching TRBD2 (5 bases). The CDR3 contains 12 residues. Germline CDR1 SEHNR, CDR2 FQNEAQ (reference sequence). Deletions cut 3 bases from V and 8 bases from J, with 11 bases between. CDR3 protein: CASSFDSGKQYF. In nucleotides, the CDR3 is TGTGCCAGCAGCTTCGATTCGGGGAAGCAGTACTTC.

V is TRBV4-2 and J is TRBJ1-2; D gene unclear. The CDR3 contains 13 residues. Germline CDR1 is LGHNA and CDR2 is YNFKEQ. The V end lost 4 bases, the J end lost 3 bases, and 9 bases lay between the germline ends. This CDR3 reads CASSLPPHYGYTF. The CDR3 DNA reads TGTGCCAGCAGCCTCCCCCCCCACTATGGCTACACCTTC.

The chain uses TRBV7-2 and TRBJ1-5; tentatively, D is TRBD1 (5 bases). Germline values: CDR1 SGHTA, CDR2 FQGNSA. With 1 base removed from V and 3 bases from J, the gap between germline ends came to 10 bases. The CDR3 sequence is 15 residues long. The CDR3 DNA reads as TGTGCCAGCAGCTTAGAGCAGGGCTCCAATCAGCCCCAGCATTTT. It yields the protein CASSLEQGSNQPQHF.

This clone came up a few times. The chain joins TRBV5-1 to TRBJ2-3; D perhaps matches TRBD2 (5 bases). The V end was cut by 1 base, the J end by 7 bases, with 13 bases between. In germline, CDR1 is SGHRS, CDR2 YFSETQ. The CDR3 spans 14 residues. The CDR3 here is CASSLSVEGNTQYF. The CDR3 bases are TGCGCCAGCAGCTTGAGTGTCGAGGGCAATACGCAGTATTTT.

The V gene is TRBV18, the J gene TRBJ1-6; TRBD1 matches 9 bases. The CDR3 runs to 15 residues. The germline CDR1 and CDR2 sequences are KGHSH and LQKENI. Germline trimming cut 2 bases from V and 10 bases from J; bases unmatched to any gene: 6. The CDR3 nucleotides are TGTGCCAGCTCACCAGCTGACAGGGGGAACTCACCCCTCCACTTT. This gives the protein CASSPADRGNSPLHF. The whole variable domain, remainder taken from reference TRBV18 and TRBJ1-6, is NAGVMQNPRHLVRRRGQEARLRCSPMKGHSHVYWYRQLPEEGLKFMVYLQKENIIDESGMPKERFSAEFPKEGPSILRIQQVVRGDSAAYFCASSPADRGNSPLHFGNGTRLTVT.

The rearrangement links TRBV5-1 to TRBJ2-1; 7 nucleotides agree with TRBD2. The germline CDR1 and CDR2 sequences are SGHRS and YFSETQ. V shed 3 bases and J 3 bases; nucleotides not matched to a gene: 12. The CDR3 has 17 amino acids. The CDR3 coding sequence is TGCGCCAGCAGCTCGAGCGGGACTCGAGACTTCTACAATGAGCAGTTCTTC. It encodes CASSSSGTRDFYNEQFF.

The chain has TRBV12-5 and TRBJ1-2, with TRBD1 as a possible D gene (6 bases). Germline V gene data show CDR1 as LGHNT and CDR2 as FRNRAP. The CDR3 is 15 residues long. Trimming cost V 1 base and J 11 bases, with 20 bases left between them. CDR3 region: CASGLEGGSANRYTF. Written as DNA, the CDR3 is TGTGCTAGTGGTTTGGAAGGGGGGAGCGCTAACCGTTACACCTTC.

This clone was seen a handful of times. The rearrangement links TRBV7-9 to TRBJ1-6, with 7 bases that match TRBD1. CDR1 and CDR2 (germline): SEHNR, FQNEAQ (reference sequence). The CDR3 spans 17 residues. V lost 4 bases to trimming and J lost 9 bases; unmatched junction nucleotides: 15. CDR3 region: CASSSHDHRGSSSPLHF. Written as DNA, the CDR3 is TGTGCCAGCAGCTCGCACGACCACAGGGGTTCCAGTTCACCCCTCCACTTT.

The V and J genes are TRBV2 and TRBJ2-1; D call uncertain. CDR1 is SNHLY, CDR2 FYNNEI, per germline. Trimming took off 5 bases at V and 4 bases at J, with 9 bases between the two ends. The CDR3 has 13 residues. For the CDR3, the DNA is TGTGCCAGCAGTTGGAAAGGTTACAATGAGCAGTTCTTC. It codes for CASSWKGYNEQFF.

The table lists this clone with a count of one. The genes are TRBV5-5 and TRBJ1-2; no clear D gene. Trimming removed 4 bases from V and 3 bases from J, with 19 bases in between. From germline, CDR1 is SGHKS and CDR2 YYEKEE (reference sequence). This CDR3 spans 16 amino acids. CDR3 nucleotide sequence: TGTGCCAGCAGCCGTTCGTGGGCAGAAGGCGACTATGGCTACACCTTC. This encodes CASSRSWAEGDYGYTF.

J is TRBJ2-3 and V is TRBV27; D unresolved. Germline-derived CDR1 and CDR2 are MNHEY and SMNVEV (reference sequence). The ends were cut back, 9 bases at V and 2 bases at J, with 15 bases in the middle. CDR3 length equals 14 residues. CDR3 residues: CASYLTQNTDTQYF. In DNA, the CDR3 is TGTGCCAGTTATTTGACCCAGAACACAGATACGCAGTATTTT.

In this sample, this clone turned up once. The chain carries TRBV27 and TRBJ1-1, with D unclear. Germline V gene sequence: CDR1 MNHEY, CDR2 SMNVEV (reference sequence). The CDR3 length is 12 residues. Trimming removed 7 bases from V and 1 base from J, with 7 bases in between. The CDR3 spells CASKVGNTEAFF. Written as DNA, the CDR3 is TGTGCCAGCAAGGTTGGGAACACTGAAGCTTTCTTT.

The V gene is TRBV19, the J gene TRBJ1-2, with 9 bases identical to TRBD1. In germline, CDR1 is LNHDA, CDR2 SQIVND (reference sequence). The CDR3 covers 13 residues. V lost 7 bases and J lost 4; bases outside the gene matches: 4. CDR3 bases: TGTGCCAGTACCGCGGACAGGGGCTATGGCTACACCTTC. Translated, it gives CASTADRGYGYTF.

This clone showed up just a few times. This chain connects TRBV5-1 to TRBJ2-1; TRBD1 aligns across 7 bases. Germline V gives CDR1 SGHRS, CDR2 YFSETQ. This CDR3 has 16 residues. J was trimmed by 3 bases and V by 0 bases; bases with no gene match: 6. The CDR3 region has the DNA TGCGCCAGCAGCTTGGAGGGACAGACTTACTACAATGAGCAGTTCTTC. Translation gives CASSLEGQTYYNEQFF.

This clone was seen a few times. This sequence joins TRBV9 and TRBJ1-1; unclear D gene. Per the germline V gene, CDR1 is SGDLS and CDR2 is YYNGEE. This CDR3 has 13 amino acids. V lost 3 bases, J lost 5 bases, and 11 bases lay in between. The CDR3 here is CASSGGGRTEAFF. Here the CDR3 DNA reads TGTGCCAGCAGCGGTGGAGGTAGGACTGAAGCTTTCTTT.

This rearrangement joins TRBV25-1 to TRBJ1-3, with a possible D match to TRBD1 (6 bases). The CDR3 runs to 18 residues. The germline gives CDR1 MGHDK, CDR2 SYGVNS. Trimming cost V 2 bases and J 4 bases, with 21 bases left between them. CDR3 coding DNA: TGTGCCAGCAGTGAACCCCGTGCAGGGGACGACGCCGGAAACACCATATATTTT. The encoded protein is CASSEPRAGDDAGNTIYF.